Below, 2 T cell receptor beta chains from the same sample are listed, as sequenced in a study of neurological immune-mediated disorders. One entry per CDR3 protein results from TCRdb running MiXCR on the 5' RACE reads. The sample lists 50,000 to 75,000 distinct CDR3 sequences; approximately 11% were seen once. The sequencing sample was made of PBMCs. The receptor source for this set is a woman in her fifties or sixties with HTLV-1-associated myelopathy (HAM/TSP).

This clonotype has at least ten counts. V is TRBV6-5 and J is TRBJ2-5; D is possibly TRBD1 or TRBD2 (6 bases each). V was clipped by 8 bases and J by 6 bases, with 22 bases between them. The V gene's germline CDR1 is MNHEY and CDR2 SVGAGI. The CDR3 runs to 15 residues. CDR3 protein: CASSSGEGVSQTQYF. The CDR3 DNA reads as TGTGCCAGCTCCTCGGGAGAGGGGGTCTCGCAGACCCAGTACTTC.

This clonotype was recorded many times. The V gene is TRBV12-3 or TRBV12-4, the J gene TRBJ2-1; TRBD2 matches at 10 bases. The J segment lost 9 bases and the V segment lost 2 bases, leaving 4 bases of the junction unmatched. The length of the CDR3 is 14 residues. This CDR3 is CASSLPRLAGEQFF. CDR3 nucleotide sequence: TGTGCCAGCAGTTTACCAAGACTAGCGGGTGAGCAGTTCTTC.